The entry below describes one T cell receptor beta chain. The sample comes from a study of OX40 agonist ivuxolimab in advanced cancers. Sequencing used immunoSEQ multiplex PCR; TCRdb keeps in-frame clones, though not all of them. This table has 20,000 to 25,000 clones, roughly four fifths appearing once. The CDR3 consists of 12 residues. CDR1 and CDR2 from the germline V gene are SGHTS and YDEGEE. The ends were cut back, 4 bases at V and 14 bases at J, with 15 bases in the middle. The source of this sequence is an adult with an advanced solid tumor such as melanoma, head and neck, liver or kidney cancer. The sample in question was CD4+ or CD8+ T cells sorted from blood, obtained in a trial of the OX40 agonist ivuxolimab. The V call is TRBV5-8, the J call TRBJ1-4; D perhaps matches TRBD1 (5 bases). Here the CDR3 reads CASSVRDPVLFF. The CDR3 DNA reads TGTGCCAGCAGCGTCCGGGACCCGGTGCTGTTTTTT. Together with reference TRBV5-8 and TRBJ1-4, the CDR3 gives the full variable domain: EAGVTQSPTHLIKTRGQQATLRCSPISGHTSVYWYQQALGLGLQFLLWYDEGEERNRGNFPPRFSGRQFPNYSSELNVNALELEDSALYLCASSVRDPVLFFGSGTQLSVL.